The T cell receptor (beta chain) described here comes from a study of blood T cell repertoires in COVID-19. Turning to the study itself: Donors in the United States, Italy and Spain gave samples during acute or convalescent COVID-19.

In the original processing: Estimated nucleated cell counts came from reference gene primer amplification. The assay was immunoSEQ multiplex PCR, and TCRdb's table has in-frame clones only and misses some. That table gives V, J and clone size, and the DNA gave D and trimming. The repertoire includes roughly 63,000 clones, roughly 74% of them detected once, and roughly 27% sits in the top ten. The germline V gene encodes CDR1 MNHEY and CDR2 SVGAGI. The CDR3 spans 14 residues. The junction had 5 bases not matched to a gene; V was cut back by 6 bases and J by 6 bases. The J gene is TRBJ2-7, the V gene TRBV6-5, with TRBD2 identical over 13 bases. Specimen: peripheral blood. The TCR originated in an elderly woman with acute or convalescent COVID-19. In DNA form, the CDR3 reads TGTGCCAGCAGCCCCGGGACTAGCGGGACCGAGCAGTACTTC. Encoded protein: CASSPGTSGTEQYF.